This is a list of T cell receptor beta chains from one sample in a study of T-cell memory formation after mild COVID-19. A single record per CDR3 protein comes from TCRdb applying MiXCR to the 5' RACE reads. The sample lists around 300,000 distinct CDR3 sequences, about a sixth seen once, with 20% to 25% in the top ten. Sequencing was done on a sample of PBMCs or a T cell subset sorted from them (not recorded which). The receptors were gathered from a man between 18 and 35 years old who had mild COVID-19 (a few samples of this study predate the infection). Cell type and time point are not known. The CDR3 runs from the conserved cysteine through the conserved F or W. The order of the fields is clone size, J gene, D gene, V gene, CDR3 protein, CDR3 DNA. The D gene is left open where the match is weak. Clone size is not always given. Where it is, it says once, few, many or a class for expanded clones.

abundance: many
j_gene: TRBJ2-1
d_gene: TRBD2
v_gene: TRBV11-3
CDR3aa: CASSLTSGAYNEQFF
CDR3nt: TGTGCCAGCAGCTTAACTAGCGGGGCCTACAATGAGCAGTTCTTC

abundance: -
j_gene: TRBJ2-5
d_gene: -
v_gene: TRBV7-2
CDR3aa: CASSLDPGVETQHF
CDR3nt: TGTGCCAGCAGCTTAGACCCAGGGGTAGAGACCCAGCACTTC

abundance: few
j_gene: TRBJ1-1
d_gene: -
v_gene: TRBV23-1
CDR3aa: CASSQWDIRGRGPEAFF
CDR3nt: TGCGCCAGCAGTCAATGGGACATCCGAGGACGGGGTCCTGAAGCTTTCTTT

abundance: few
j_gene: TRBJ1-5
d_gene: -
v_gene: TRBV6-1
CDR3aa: CASTQGAGYSNQPQHF
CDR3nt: TGTGCCAGCACCCAAGGGGCAGGGTATAGCAATCAGCCCCAGCATTTT

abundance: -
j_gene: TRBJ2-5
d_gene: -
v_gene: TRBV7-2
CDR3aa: CASSSWGTPGAETQYF
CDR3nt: TGTGCCAGCAGCTCTTGGGGGACTCCCGGGGCAGAGACCCAGTACTTC

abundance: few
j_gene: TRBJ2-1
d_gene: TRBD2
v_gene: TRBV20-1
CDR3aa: CSARQRGDDEQFF
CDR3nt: TGCAGTGCTAGGCAGCGGGGGGATGATGAGCAGTTCTTC

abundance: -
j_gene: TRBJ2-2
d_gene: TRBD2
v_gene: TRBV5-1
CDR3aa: CASSPRTSGGAPGELFF
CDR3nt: TGCGCCAGCAGCCCAAGGACTAGCGGGGGGGCCCCCGGGGAGCTGTTTTTT

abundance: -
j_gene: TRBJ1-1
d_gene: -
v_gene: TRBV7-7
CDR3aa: CASSLAYGTEAFF
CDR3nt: TGTGCCAGCAGCTTAGCATACGGCACTGAAGCTTTCTTT

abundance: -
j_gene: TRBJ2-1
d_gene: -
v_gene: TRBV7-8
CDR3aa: CASSLGTLLSHEQFF
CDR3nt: TGTGCCAGCAGCTTAGGGACACTCCTGAGCCATGAGCAGTTCTTC

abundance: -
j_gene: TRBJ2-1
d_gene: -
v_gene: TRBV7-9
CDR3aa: CASSPPAGGVDNEQFF
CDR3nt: TGTGCCAGCAGCCCGCCCGCGGGCGGGGTGGACAATGAGCAGTTCTTC

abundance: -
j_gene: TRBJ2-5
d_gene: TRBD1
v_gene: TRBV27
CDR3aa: CNRVWTGAETQYF
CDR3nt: TGTAATCGGGTCTGGACAGGGGCAGAGACCCAGTACTTC

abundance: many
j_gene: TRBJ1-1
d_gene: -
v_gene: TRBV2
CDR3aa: CASSVDFGQGSFF
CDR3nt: -

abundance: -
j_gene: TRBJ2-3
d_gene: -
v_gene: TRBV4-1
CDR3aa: CASSQNGAGATDTQYF
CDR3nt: TGCGCCAGCAGCCAAAACGGAGCAGGGGCCACAGATACGCAGTATTTT

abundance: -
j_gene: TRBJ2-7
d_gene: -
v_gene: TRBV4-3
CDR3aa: CASSQGPRDEQYF
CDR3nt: TGCGCCAGCAGCCAAGGCCCGCGTGACGAGCAGTACTTC

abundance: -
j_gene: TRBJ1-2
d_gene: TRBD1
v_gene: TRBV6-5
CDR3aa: CASSYGGTGRNYGYTF
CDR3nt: TGTGCCAGCAGTTACGGGGGGACAGGGCGTAACTATGGCTACACCTTC

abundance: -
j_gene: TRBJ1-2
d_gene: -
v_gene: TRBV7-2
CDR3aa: CASSLQVHPLGGYTF
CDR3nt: TGTGCCAGCAGCTTGCAGGTTCATCCCCTGGGGGGCTACACCTTC

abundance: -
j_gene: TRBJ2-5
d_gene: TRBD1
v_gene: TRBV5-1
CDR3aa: CASSPAAQGQQETQYF
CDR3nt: TGCGCCAGCAGCCCCGCCGCCCAGGGACAGCAAGAGACCCAGTACTTC

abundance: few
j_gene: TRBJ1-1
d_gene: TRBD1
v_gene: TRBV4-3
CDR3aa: CASSENLAGGPEAFF
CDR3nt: TGCGCCAGCAGCGAAAACCTAGCAGGGGGCCCTGAAGCTTTCTTT

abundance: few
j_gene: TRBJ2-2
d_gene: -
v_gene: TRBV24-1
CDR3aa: CATSDRGTGELFF
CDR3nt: TGTGCCACCAGTGACAGAGGGACCGGGGAGCTGTTTTTT

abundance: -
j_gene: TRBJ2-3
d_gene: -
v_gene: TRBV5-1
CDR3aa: CASSLAVSSTDTQYF
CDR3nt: TGCGCCAGCAGCTTGGCGGTCTCTAGCACAGATACGCAGTATTTT

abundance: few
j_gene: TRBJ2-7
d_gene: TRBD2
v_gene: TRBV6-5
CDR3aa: CASSYSLAGGSYEQYF
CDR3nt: TGTGCCAGCAGTTACTCTCTAGCGGGGGGTTCCTACGAGCAGTACTTC

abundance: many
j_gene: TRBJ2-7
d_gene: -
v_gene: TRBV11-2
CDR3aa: CASSLDFNSYEQYF
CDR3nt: TGTGCCAGCAGCTTAGATTTCAACTCCTACGAGCAGTACTTC

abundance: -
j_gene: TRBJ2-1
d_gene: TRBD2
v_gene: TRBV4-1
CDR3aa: CASRTTGLGRLSEQFF
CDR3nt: TGCGCCAGCAGAACAACGGGACTAGGGAGGCTTAGTGAGCAGTTCTTC

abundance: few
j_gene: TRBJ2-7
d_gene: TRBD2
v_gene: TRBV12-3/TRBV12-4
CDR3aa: CASSLMSGGEWSYEQYF
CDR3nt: TGTGCCAGCAGTTTAATGAGCGGGGGGGAATGGTCCTACGAGCAGTACTTC

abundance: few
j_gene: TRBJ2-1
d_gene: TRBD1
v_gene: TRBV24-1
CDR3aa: CATSDKGQGQEQFF
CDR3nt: TGTGCCACCAGTGACAAGGGACAGGGCCAGGAGCAGTTCTTC

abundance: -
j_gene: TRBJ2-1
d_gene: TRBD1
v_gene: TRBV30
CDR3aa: CAWSPDRVEYNEQFF
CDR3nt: TGTGCCTGGAGTCCGGACAGGGTGGAGTACAATGAGCAGTTCTTC

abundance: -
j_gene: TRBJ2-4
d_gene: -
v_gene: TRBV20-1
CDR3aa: CSARDMGGAKNIQYF
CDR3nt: TGCAGTGCTAGAGATATGGGGGGAGCCAAAAACATTCAGTACTTC

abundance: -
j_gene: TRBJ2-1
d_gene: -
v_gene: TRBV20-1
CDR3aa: CSALKGGSSYNEQFF
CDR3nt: TGCAGTGCTTTAAAGGGGGGGAGCTCCTACAATGAGCAGTTCTTC

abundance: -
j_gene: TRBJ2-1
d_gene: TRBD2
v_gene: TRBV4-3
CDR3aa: CASSQDQLAGGEQFF
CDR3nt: TGCGCCAGCAGCCAAGATCAACTAGCGGGGGGTGAGCAGTTCTTC

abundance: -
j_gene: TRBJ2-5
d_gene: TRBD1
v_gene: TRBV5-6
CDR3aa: CASRLSPGQAIETQYF
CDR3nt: TGTGCCAGCAGACTTTCCCCGGGACAGGCGATCGAGACCCAGTACTTC

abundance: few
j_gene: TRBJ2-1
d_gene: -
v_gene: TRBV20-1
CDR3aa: CSARERAGTYNEQFF
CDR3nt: TGCAGTGCTAGAGAGCGGGCGGGTACCTACAATGAGCAGTTCTTC

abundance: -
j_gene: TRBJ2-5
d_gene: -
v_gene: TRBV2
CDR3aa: CASRTHETQYF
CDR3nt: TGTGCCAGCAGAACCCACGAGACCCAGTACTTC

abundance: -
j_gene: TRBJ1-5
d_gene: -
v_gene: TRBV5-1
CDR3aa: CASSLGAGSALEPQHF
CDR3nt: TGCGCCAGCAGCTTGGGGGCCGGCAGCGCCCTGGAGCCCCAGCATTTT

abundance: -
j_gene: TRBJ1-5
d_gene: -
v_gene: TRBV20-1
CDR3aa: CSARDLFPHQPQHF
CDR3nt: TGCAGTGCTAGGGACCTCTTCCCTCATCAGCCCCAGCATTTT

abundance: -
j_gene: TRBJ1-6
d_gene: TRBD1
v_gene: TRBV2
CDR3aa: CASSREGQGLSYNSPLHF
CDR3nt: TGTGCCAGCAGTCGCGAGGGACAGGGGCTCTCCTATAATTCACCCCTCCACTTT

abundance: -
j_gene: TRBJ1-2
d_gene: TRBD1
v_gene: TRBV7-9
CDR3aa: CASSLTERDSYGYTF
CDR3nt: TGTGCCAGCAGCTTAACGGAACGGGACAGCTATGGCTACACCTTC

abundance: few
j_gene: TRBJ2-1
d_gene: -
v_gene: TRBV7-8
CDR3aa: CASSSQWGGENEQFF
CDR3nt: TGTGCCAGCAGTTCACAATGGGGGGGCGAAAATGAGCAGTTCTTC

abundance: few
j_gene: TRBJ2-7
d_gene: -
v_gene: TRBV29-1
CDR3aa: CSVEGGLAYEQYF
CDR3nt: TGCAGCGTCGAGGGGGGATTAGCGTACGAGCAGTACTTC

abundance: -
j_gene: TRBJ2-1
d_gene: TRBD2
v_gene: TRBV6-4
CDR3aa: CASSPQGLAGGSGEQFF
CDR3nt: TGTGCCAGCAGTCCCCAGGGACTAGCGGGGGGAAGCGGTGAGCAGTTCTTC

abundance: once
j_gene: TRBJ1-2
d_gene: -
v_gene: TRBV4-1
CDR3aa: CASSQVSGGAYGYTF
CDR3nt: TGCGCCAGCAGCCAAGTCTCCGGGGGGGCCTATGGCTACACCTTC